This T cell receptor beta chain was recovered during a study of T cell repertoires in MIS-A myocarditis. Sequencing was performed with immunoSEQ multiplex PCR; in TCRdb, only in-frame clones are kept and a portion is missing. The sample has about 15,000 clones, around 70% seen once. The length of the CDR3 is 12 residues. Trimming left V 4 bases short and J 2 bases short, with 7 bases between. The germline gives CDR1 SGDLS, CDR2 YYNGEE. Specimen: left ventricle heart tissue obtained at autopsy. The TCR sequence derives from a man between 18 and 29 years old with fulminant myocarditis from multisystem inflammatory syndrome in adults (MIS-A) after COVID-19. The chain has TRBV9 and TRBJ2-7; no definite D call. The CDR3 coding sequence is TGTGCCAGCAGCCCCCGAGCCTACGAGCAGTACTTC. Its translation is CASSPRAYEQYF.